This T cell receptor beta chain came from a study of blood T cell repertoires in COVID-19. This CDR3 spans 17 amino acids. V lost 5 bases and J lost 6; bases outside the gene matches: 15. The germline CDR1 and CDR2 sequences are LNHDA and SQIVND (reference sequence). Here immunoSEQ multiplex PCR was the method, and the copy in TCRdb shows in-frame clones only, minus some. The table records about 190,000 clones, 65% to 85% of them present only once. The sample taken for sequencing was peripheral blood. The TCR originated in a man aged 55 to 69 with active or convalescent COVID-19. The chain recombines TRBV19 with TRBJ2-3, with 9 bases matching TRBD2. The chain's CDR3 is CASSPNGVREGSDTQYF. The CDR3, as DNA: TGTGCCAGTAGTCCGAATGGGGTGCGGGAGGGTAGCGATACGCAGTATTTT.